Listed below are T cell receptor beta chains from one sample, sequenced in a study of blood T cell repertoires in COVID-19. TCRdb keeps only in-frame clones here, not all; method: immunoSEQ multiplex PCR. This table has about 240,000 clones, 86% appearing once. Sequencing input: peripheral blood. The receptor set was obtained from a man older than 75 with acute or convalescent COVID-19. Both conserved end residues are part of each CDR3. The order of the fields is D gene, J gene, clone size, V gene, CDR3 DNA, CDR3 protein. The D gene is left open where the match is weak. Clone size is not always given. Where it is, it says once, few, many or a class for expanded clones.

>TRBD1|TRBJ1-5|.|TRBV27
TGTGCCAGCAGCTCCGGGACAGGGGGCAATCAGCCCCAGCATTTT
CASSSGTGGNQPQHF
>TRBD2|TRBJ2-1|.|TRBV9
TGTGCCAGCACCGATGAGGCTAGCGGGGGCCTGAGCTCCTACAATGAGCAGTTCTTC
CASTDEASGGLSSYNEQFF
>.|TRBJ2-5|.|TRBV18
TGTGCCAGCTCACCAATAAGGGGAGGCCAAGAGACCCAGTACTTC
CASSPIRGGQETQYF
>TRBD1|TRBJ1-3|.|TRBV11-3
TGTGCCAGCAGCGCAGGGGGCAGGGCTGGAAACACCATATATTTT
CASSAGGRAGNTIYF
>TRBD1|TRBJ1-1|.|TRBV11-2
TGTGCCAGCAGCTTATCAGGGGGCACTGAAGCTTTCTTT
CASSLSGGTEAFF
>TRBD1|TRBJ1-5|.|TRBV20-1
TGCAGTGCTAGTTCGGGACAGGGTCTACAGCCCCAGCATTTT
CSASSGQGLQPQHF
>.|TRBJ2-1|.|TRBV2
TGTGCCAGCAGTGAAACTCCCGGGGTCGGAGAGCAGTTCTTC
CASSETPGVGEQFF
>TRBD2|TRBJ2-7|.|TRBV7-8
TGTGCCAGCAGCTTAGTGGCTAGCGGTCCCTACGAGCAGTACTTC
CASSLVASGPYEQYF
>TRBD2|TRBJ2-3|.|TRBV5-5
TGTGCCAGCAGCTTGGCCGGTTCTCTAGCGGGCCTCACAGATACGCAGTATTTT
CASSLAGSLAGLTDTQYF
>.|TRBJ1-5|.|TRBV3-1/TRBV3-2
TGTGCCAGCAGCCCCGACTCTCTGGGCAATCAGCCCCAGCATTTT
CASSPDSLGNQPQHF
>.|TRBJ1-3|.|TRBV20-1
TGCAGTGCTAGTAAGGGGAACTCTGGAAACACCATATATTTT
CSASKGNSGNTIYF
>TRBD2|TRBJ2-6|.|TRBV6-5
TGTGCCAGCAGTTATAAAGCGGGACCCAACGTCCTGACTTTC
CASSYKAGPNVLTF
>TRBD2|TRBJ2-7|.|TRBV28
TGTGCCAGCAGCCGGACTAGCGGGAGGGCCTACGAGCAGTACTTC
CASSRTSGRAYEQYF
>.|TRBJ1-1|.|TRBV2
TGTGCCAGCAGTGAATTCGGACATGGGGCTTTCTTT
CASSEFGHGAFF
>TRBD1|TRBJ2-5|once|TRBV28
TGTGCCAGCAGAAACGGCCCCGGGACAGGGAAGGGAGAGACCCAGTACTTC
CASRNGPGTGKGETQYF
>.|TRBJ2-7|.|TRBV24-1
TGTGCCACCAGTGGGGGAGGCGAGCAGTACTTC
CATSGGGEQYF
>TRBD1|TRBJ2-2|.|TRBV3-1/TRBV3-2
TGTGCCAGCAGCCAAGGGGGGGACAGGAGGAAGACCGGGGAGCTGTTTTTT
CASSQGGDRRKTGELFF
>TRBD1|TRBJ1-2|.|TRBV5-8
TGTGCCAGCAGCGCGACAGGGGGCTTTGGCTACACCTTC
CASSATGGFGYTF
>TRBD2|TRBJ2-3|.|TRBV6-5
TGTGCCGTACGACTAGCGGGAGGGGCAGATACGCAGTATTTT
CAVRLAGGADTQYF
>TRBD2|TRBJ2-7|.|TRBV6-2/TRBV6-3
TGTGCCAGCAGTTTGTCCTCCCGAGCGGGGGGCTCCTACGAGCAGTACTTC
CASSLSSRAGGSYEQYF
>.|TRBJ1-1|once|TRBV7-2
TGTGCCAGCAGCTTCCCCGGGGTGCTTGAAGCTTTCTTT
CASSFPGVLEAFF
>TRBD1|TRBJ1-5|.|TRBV3-1/TRBV3-2
TGTGCCAGCAGCCAATGGACAGGGGGAACCCCTCAGCCCCAGCATTTT
CASSQWTGGTPQPQHF
>.|TRBJ2-5|once|TRBV19
TGTGCCAGTAGTGATTCCAGGAGGATCGAGACCCAGTACTTC
CASSDSRRIETQYF
>.|TRBJ1-5|.|TRBV5-1
TGCGCCAGCAGCTTGGGTTTGGATGTCCCGGGACCCCAGCATTTT
CASSLGLDVPGPQHF
>.|TRBJ2-7|.|TRBV28
TGTGCCAGCAGTTTACCACAGGGTCCCTCCTACGAGCAGTACTTC
CASSLPQGPSYEQYF
>TRBD2|TRBJ2-3|.|TRBV3-1/TRBV3-2
TGTGCCAGCAGCTCCCGGACTAGCGGGAGGGTACTCACAGATACGCAGTATTTT
CASSSRTSGRVLTDTQYF
>.|TRBJ1-5|.|TRBV11-2
TGTGCCAGCAGCTTAACCCCTGCAGGCCAGCCCCAGCATTTT
CASSLTPAGQPQHF
>TRBD1|TRBJ2-4|.|TRBV5-1
TGCGCCAGCAGCCCTGGGACAGGAGGAAACATTCAGTACTTC
CASSPGTGGNIQYF
>TRBD1|TRBJ2-3|once|TRBV5-1
TGCGCCAGCAGCTTGGGAGGATCGACAGGGGCAGGCACAGATACGCAGTATTTT
CASSLGGSTGAGTDTQYF
>TRBD2|TRBJ2-5|.|TRBV7-6
TGTGCCAGCAGCTTAGGATTAGCGGGAGCGGGGGAGACCCAGTACTTC
CASSLGLAGAGETQYF
>.|TRBJ1-5|few|TRBV7-9
TGTGCCAGCAGCCCGGGAGTCCCTCAGCCCCAGCATTTT
CASSPGVPQPQHF
>.|TRBJ1-1|.|TRBV5-8
TGTCCCCGGCGGCAGAACACTGAAGCTTTCTTT
CPRRQNTEAFF
>TRBD1|TRBJ1-2|once|TRBV11-2
TGTGCCAGCAGCTACGAGCAGGGGGGAGGCTACACCTTC
CASSYEQGGGYTF
>TRBD1|TRBJ1-6|.|TRBV2
TGTGCCAGCAGGGGGACAGGGATATCACCCCTCCACTTT
CASRGTGISPLHF
>.|TRBJ1-3|.|TRBV9
TGTGCCAGCAGCGTTGGGACATCAGGAAACACCATATATTTT
CASSVGTSGNTIYF
>TRBD2|TRBJ2-3|.|TRBV9
TGTGCCAGCAGCGCCTCATCCAACCGGGGGGGCCCAGATACGCAGTATTTT
CASSASSNRGGPDTQYF
>.|TRBJ1-1|.|TRBV7-9
TGTGCCAGCAGCTTGGCACCAGGGAACACTGAAGCTTTCTTT
CASSLAPGNTEAFF
>TRBD1|TRBJ2-5|.|TRBV5-1
TGCGCCAGCAGCTTGTTATTGGGACAGGGGATCTCCCAAGAGACCCAGTACTTC
CASSLLLGQGISQETQYF
>.|TRBJ1-1|once|TRBV6-2/TRBV6-3
TGTGCCAGCAGTTACCAGACAGGGAACACTGAAGCTTTCTTT
CASSYQTGNTEAFF
>.|TRBJ1-1|.|TRBV7-2
TGTGCCAGCAGCCCTGGGTGGGCGTCGACTGAAGCTTTCTTT
CASSPGWASTEAFF
>TRBD1|TRBJ1-5|.|TRBV19
TGTGCCAGTAGTCCTGGGACAGGGCCCAATCAGCCCCAGCATTTT
CASSPGTGPNQPQHF
>TRBD1|TRBJ1-4|.|TRBV28
TGTGCCAGCAGTTTTACGACAGGGGTGGGTGAAAAACTGTTTTTT
CASSFTTGVGEKLFF
>.|TRBJ2-3|.|TRBV9
TGTGCCAGCAGCGTAGCCGCGGGAGATACGCAGTATTTT
CASSVAAGDTQYF
>.|TRBJ1-5|.|TRBV27
TGTGCCAGCAGCTCCGTTATGGGCACGGTTGGGCCCCAGCATTTT
CASSSVMGTVGPQHF
>.|TRBJ1-1|few|TRBV2
TGTGCCAGCAGTCCCCTAAACACTGAAGCTTTCTTT
CASSPLNTEAFF
>TRBD2|TRBJ2-5|.|TRBV5-1
TGCGCCAGCAGCTTGGGTGGCGGGAGTGGAGCGACCCAGTACTTC
CASSLGGGSGATQYF
>.|TRBJ1-1|.|TRBV28
TGTGCCAGCAACCCCACCGGGACACTCCTTGAAGCTTTCTTT
CASNPTGTLLEAFF
>.|TRBJ1-6|.|TRBV2
TGTGCCAGCATGGGATCTCCGGGAACACCCCTCCACTTT
CASMGSPGTPLHF
>.|TRBJ1-1|.|TRBV7-9
TGTGCCAGCAGCTCTCAGGGAACTGAAGCTTTCTTT
CASSSQGTEAFF
>.|TRBJ1-4|.|TRBV5-4
TGTGCCAGCAGCGAACAGAGTAATGAAAAACTGTTTTTT
CASSEQSNEKLFF
>.|TRBJ1-3|.|TRBV6-5
TGTGCCAGCACTCCAACGGGGGGAATTGGAAACACCATATATTTT
CASTPTGGIGNTIYF
>TRBD2|TRBJ2-1|once|TRBV5-1
TGCGCCAGCAGCCAGGGGACTAGCGGGTACTACTACAATGAGCAGTTCTTC
CASSQGTSGYYYNEQFF